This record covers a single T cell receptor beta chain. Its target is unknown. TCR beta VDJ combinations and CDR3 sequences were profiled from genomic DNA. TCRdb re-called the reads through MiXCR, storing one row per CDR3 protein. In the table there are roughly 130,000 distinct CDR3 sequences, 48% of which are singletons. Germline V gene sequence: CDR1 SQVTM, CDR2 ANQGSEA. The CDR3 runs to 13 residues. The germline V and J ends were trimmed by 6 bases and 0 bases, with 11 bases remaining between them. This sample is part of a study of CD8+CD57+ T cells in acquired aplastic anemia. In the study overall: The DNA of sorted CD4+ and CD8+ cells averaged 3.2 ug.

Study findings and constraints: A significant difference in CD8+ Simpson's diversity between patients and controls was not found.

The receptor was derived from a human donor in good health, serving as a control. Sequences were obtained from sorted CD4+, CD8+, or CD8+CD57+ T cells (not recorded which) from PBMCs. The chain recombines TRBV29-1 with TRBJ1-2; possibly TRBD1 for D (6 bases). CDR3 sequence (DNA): TGCAGCGTCGGAGACAGGACTAACTATGGCTACACCTTC. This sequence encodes CSVGDRTNYGYTF.